A selection of T cell receptor beta chains follows, all from one sample in a study of cytomegalovirus exposure and HLA in healthy donors. Repertoires were generated with immunoSEQ multiplex PCR, while TCRdb's copy carries only in-frame clones and drops some. The table lists 60,000 to 85,000 clones. Sequencing was carried out using PBMCs. These receptors came from a man between 45 and 60 years old in good health and CMV-seropositive. CDR3s include the opening cysteine and the closing phenylalanine or tryptophan.

V gene | CDR3 protein
TRBV5-6 | CASSLVEDRDKIGLFF
TRBV5-1 | CASSLPLGQGHYGYTF
TRBV6-5 | CASSPDREQNSPLHF
TRBV2 | CASSATLARRNEQFF
TRBV18 | CASSSLQVVQETQYF
TRBV9 | CASSVGAGRARLGTEAFF
TRBV18 | CASSLYIDRGYTF
TRBV15 | CATSSRWELRNTIYF
TRBV2 | CASIFLGQNNSPLHF
TRBV6-5 | CASSSSGELFF
TRBV4-1 | CASSLDFLYEQFF
TRBV18 | CASHEISGNTIYF
TRBV19 | CASRDYRDGSPLHF
TRBV19 | CASRGLGASGSPTYNEQFF
TRBV6-5 | CASGAPGGDTQYF
TRBV4-2 | CASSQGGRNTGELFF
TRBV14 | CASSCTRAGLRCMNTEAFF